This entry features one T cell receptor beta chain sequence. This receptor's antigen is unknown. Per-base qualities were not stored, and no clone one base away is much larger. This specimen belongs to a study of blood T cell repertoires in COVID-19 (dated by TCRdb to the early 2020s). Regarding the research as a whole: The collaborator samples originated in the United States, Italy and Spain and spanned the acute and convalescent phases of COVID-19. A freely available public database, intended as a resource for researchers studying the immune response to SARS-CoV-2, is where the repertoires were released. The samples were drawn from two sources: the first 160 participants of the ongoing ImmuneRACE study, and 1,200 or so subjects contributed by 6 global collaborators. The prospective study material was composed of cDNA or gDNA derived from T cells, B-cell-depleted T cells, or PBMCs. Deeply sampled blood TCRbeta repertoires from subjects exposed to, actively infected with, or recovered from COVID-19 were included in the dataset. Sample metadata almost always included a de-identified subject ID, COVID-19 status, age in years and sex. Where available, HLA class I and class II types were taken from metadata supplied by the sample provider and were not determined by assay-based typing.

TCRbeta CDR3 regions were amplified from genomic DNA using the immunoSEQ Assay, a bias-controlled multiplex PCR. In the source study's methods: Within the assay, amplification of reference gene primers was used to estimate how many nucleated cells each sample contained. To quantify the absolute abundance of each unique TCRbeta CDR3 rearrangement, sequence reads were collapsed and filtered. For each sample, productive Simpson clonality was calculated as the square root of Simpson's diversity index across productive rearrangements. Sourced from immuneACCESS, this table was stored by TCRdb with only in-frame sequences that have V and J called. A share of the clones is absent; for the studies checked, an unresolved V gene accounts for under half, and the remainder has no known explanation. V and J calls and clone size follow that table, whereas D and trimming were derived from the DNA. The sample table lists approximately 170,000 clones, 81% of them with a count of one. Approximately 10% of the sample goes to the ten largest clones.

The germline V gene provides CDR1 MNHEY and CDR2 SVGEGT. The CDR3 starts with the cysteine, ends with the phenylalanine, and has 15 residues. The retained sequence is limited to the CDR3, 45 bases, with the frame set at the first base. V was cut back by 2 bases and J by 4 bases, leaving a gap of 12 bases between them. Each collaborating institution followed its own protocols to collect whole blood in K2EDTA tubes. For TCRbeta analysis, collaborators shipped samples as frozen whole blood, isolated PBMCs, or DNA extracted from either of those sample types. The research as a whole found: The quantity of clinical and demographic metadata differed by source and by participant and was supplied without curation.

The specimen sequenced was peripheral blood. The clonotype originates from a human donor in a cohort sampled during active COVID-19. The rearrangement combines TRBV6-2 or TRBV6-3 with TRBJ1-3; TRBD1 is possibly the D segment (5 matching bases). The DNA sequence follows: TGTGCCAGCAGTTACGAGTGGGGCGGCGGAAACACCATATATTTT. This codes for CASSYEWGGGNTIYF.